The source of this T cell receptor beta chain is a study of blood T cell repertoires in COVID-19. About the study: Material from acute and convalescent COVID-19 was sourced from the United States, Italy and Spain.

Source study methods: Amplification with reference gene primers provided the estimates of nucleated cell counts. This table comes from immunoSEQ multiplex PCR, and its TCRdb copy is limited to in-frame clones, with some not included. From that table come the V and J calls and clone size; the DNA was used to work out D and trimming. Altogether over 300,000 clones are present, about 90% being singletons, with the ten largest covering approximately 6.2%. The V and J ends lost 2 bases and 5 bases, in that order; junction bases with no gene match: 8. Germline V lookup: CDR1 GTSNPN, CDR2 SVGIG (reference sequence). The CDR3 consists of 15 residues.

V usage is TRBV30 and J usage is TRBJ2-2; 7 positions agree with TRBD1. Sample: peripheral blood. The sequence was collected from a young man with active or convalescent COVID-19. CDR3 DNA: TGTGCCTGGAGTCGACAGGGACGGTGGACCGGGGAGCTGTTTTTT. It yields the protein CAWSRQGRWTGELFF.